This T cell receptor beta chain was recorded in a study of blood T cell repertoires in COVID-19. Using immunoSEQ multiplex PCR, the repertoire was profiled, and TCRdb retains in-frame clones only, with some absent. The sample includes roughly 180,000 clones, less than 90% of them seen just once. CDR1 is LGHDT and CDR2 is YNNKEL in the germline V gene (reference sequence). The CDR3 is 15 residues long. The ends lost 4 bases at V and 2 bases at J; junction bases unmatched: 6. The sequence came from a man between 65 and 80 years old with active or convalescent COVID-19. Sequenced input: peripheral blood. J is TRBJ1-1 and V is TRBV3-1 (or the pseudogene TRBV3-2), with 8 bases that match TRBD1. CDR3 protein: CASSPTGVSNTEAFF. CDR3 in DNA: TGTGCCAGCAGCCCGACAGGGGTCTCTAACACTGAAGCTTTCTTT.